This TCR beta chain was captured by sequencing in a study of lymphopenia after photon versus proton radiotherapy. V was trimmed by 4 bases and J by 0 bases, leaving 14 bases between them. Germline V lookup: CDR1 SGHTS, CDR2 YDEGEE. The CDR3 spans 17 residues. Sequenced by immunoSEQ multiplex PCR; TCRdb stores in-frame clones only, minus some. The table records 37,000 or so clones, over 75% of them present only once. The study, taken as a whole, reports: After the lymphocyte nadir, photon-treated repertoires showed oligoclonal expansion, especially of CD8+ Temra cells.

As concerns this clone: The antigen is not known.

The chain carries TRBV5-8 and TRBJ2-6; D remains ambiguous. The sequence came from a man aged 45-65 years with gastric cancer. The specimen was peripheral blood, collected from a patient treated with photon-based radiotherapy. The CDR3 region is CASSPPRQSSGANVLTF. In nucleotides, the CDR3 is TGTGCCAGCAGCCCGCCCCGACAAAGCTCTGGGGCCAACGTCCTGACTTTC.